This T cell receptor (beta chain) was captured by sequencing in a study of identical twins. Overall study findings and caveats: Less excess twin sharing appeared in beta out-of-frame sequences. Conclusions came from cross-sectional statistical analysis, not from following the same donors.

This clonotype was seen a handful of times. The antigen is not known. Trimming removed 7 bases from V and 0 bases from J, with 12 bases in between. The CDR3 consists of 15 residues. One entry per CDR3 protein results from TCRdb running MiXCR on the 5' RACE reads. The sample yields just over 500,000 distinct CDR3 sequences, 20% to 25% seen once. Another study also made use of these data, one on T cells expressing NK-cell markers. Per that paper: HCMV seropositivity marked seven of the eight sequenced donors; one was seronegative.

Sequenced sample: CD4+ T cells sorted from blood. This TCR came from a woman between 18 and 29 years old in good health. This sequence joins TRBV12-3 or TRBV12-4 and TRBJ1-4; perhaps TRBD1 as D (5 bases). The CDR3 here is CASTPTDSTNEKLFF. CDR3 nucleotides: TGTGCCAGCACCCCGACAGATTCAACTAATGAAAAACTGTTTTTT.